One sample yielded the 18 T cell receptor beta chains listed below, sequenced in a study of cytomegalovirus exposure and HLA in healthy donors. PCR was performed using 60 Vbeta and 13 Jbeta primers. Profiled with immunoSEQ multiplex PCR; TCRdb holds only in-frame clones, not every one. This sample contains tens of thousands of clones. The sequencing input was PBMCs. These receptors all stem from a human donor in good health.

The V call is TRBV10-3, the J call TRBJ2-7; 10 nucleotides line up with TRBD2. This CDR3 is built from 16 residues. The V and J ends lost 0 bases and 0 bases, in that order; junction bases with no gene match: 2. The germline CDR1 and CDR2 sequences are ENHRY and SYGVKD. The CDR3 sequence is CAISESLAGFSYEQYF. CDR3 bases: TGTGCCATCAGTGAGTCACTAGCGGGGTTCTCCTACGAGCAGTACTTC.

In DNA form, the CDR3 reads TGCGCCAGCAGTGTGCGGGGGGCACGGGAGACCCAGTACTTC. It translates to CASSVRGARETQYF. The rearrangement links TRBV10-2 to TRBJ2-5; 8 bases match TRBD2. Trimming took 4 bases from V and 5 from J; bases not matched to a gene: 6. CDR1 is WSHSY, CDR2 SAAADI, per germline. The CDR3 has 14 amino acids.

This chain connects TRBV6-4 to TRBJ1-1, with no clear D. The length of the CDR3 is 14 residues. V was pared by 9 bases and J by 5 bases, with 19 bases between. CDR1 is MRHNA, CDR2 SNTAGT, per germline. CDR3 nucleotide sequence: TGTGCCAGTAGAGTTGATTTCGGGGAAACTGAAGCTTTCTTT. It encodes CASRVDFGETEAFF.

The chain recombines TRBV2 with TRBJ2-2; TRBD2 agrees at 10 bases. CDR1 SNHLY and CDR2 FYNNEI come from the germline V gene. The CDR3 sequence is 16 residues long. The junction had 9 bases not matched to a gene; V was cut back by 6 bases and J by 5 bases. The CDR3 spells CASRLGLAGVTGELFF. CDR3 DNA sequence: TGTGCCAGCAGACTTGGGCTAGCGGGGGTGACCGGGGAGCTGTTTTTT.

The chain combines TRBV28 with TRBJ2-1, with D possibly matching TRBD2 (5 bases). The CDR3 has 14 residues. The V gene's germline CDR1 is MDHEN and CDR2 SYDVKM. V was pared by 4 bases and J by 8 bases, with 15 bases between. DNA for the CDR3: TGTGCCAGCAGTTCGGGAACCCTAGGCGATGAGCAGTTCTTC. This gives the protein CASSSGTLGDEQFF. Drawing the rest from reference TRBV28 and TRBJ2-1, the complete variable domain is DVKVTQSSRYLVKRTGEKVFLECVQDMDHENMFWYRQDPGLGLRLIYFSYDVKMKEKGDIPEGYSVSREKKERFSLILESASTNQTSMYLCASSSGTLGDEQFFGPGTRLTVL.

The gene calls are TRBV28 and TRBJ2-7, with 11 bases identical to TRBD1. Germline CDR1 reads MDHEN; CDR2 reads SYDVKM. After removal of 4 bases from V and 3 bases from J, the junction contained 5 bases not matched to a gene. CDR3 length: 15 residues. CDR3 sequence: CASSSGQGVVYEQYF. The CDR3, as DNA: TGTGCCAGCAGTTCGGGACAGGGGGTTGTCTACGAGCAGTACTTC.

The chain recombines TRBV9 with TRBJ2-5; 9 nucleotides agree with TRBD1. Germline V CDR1 and CDR2: SGDLS, YYNGEE. This CDR3 region has 16 residues. The junction had 7 bases not matched to a gene; V was cut back by 3 bases and J by 1 base. This CDR3 reads CASSAGQGLGQETQYF. The CDR3, as DNA: TGTGCCAGCAGCGCAGGACAGGGGCTTGGCCAAGAGACCCAGTACTTC.

The chain has TRBV30 and TRBJ2-5; 8 bases match TRBD1. Germline loops: CDR1 GTSNPN, CDR2 SVGIG (reference sequence). The CDR3 totals 15 residues. The trim removed 4 bases at V and 5 bases at J, leaving 12 bases unmatched. The CDR3, as DNA: TGTGCCTGGAAACGTGGACAGGGAACGGGCGAGACCCAGTACTTC. This translates into CAWKRGQGTGETQYF.

The chain recombines TRBV5-4 with TRBJ1-6, with TRBD1 matching 8 bases. This CDR3 is built from 15 residues. V was clipped by 4 bases and J by 6 bases; unmatched bases: 6. In germline, CDR1 is SGHNT, CDR2 YYREEE (reference sequence). CDR3 nucleotides: TGTGCCAGCAGCACCCGGGACAGGCTTAATTCACCCCTCCACTTT. Translated, it gives CASSTRDRLNSPLHF. Complete variable domain (other parts from reference TRBV5-4 and TRBJ1-6): ETGVTQSPTHLIKTRGQQVTLRCSSQSGHNTVSWYQQALGQGPQFIFQYYREEENGRGNFPPRFSGLQFPNYSSELNVNALELDDSALYLCASSTRDRLNSPLHFGNGTRLTVT.

The genes are TRBV6-1 and TRBJ2-5; perhaps TRBD1 as D (5 bases). CDR3 length: 14 amino acids. Germline V lookup: CDR1 MNHNS, CDR2 SASEGT. V lost 2 bases, J lost 2 bases, and 9 bases lay in between. CDR3 amino acids: CASSEKTAQETQYF. CDR3 in DNA: TGTGCCAGCAGTGAAAAGACAGCGCAAGAGACCCAGTACTTC.

J is TRBJ1-2 and V is TRBV7-9, with TRBD1 as a possible D gene (5 bases). The CDR3 is 17 amino acids. Between the trimmed V and J ends, which lost 1 base and 6 bases, there was a span of 21 bases. Per the germline V gene, CDR1 is SEHNR and CDR2 is FQNEAQ (reference sequence). In DNA form, the CDR3 reads TGTGCCAGCAGCTTAGAGGCGGGGGTGCTGTCAACGGATGGCTACACCTTC. Protein: CASSLEAGVLSTDGYTF.

The genes are TRBV5-1 and TRBJ1-4; the match to TRBD1 covers 8 bases. Per germline, CDR1 SGHRS and CDR2 YFSETQ. This CDR3 region has 17 residues. J was trimmed by 6 bases and V by 0 bases; bases with no gene match: 10. The CDR3 reads CASSLEGQARSYEKLFF. DNA of the CDR3: TGCGCCAGCAGCTTGGAGGGACAGGCCCGGTCCTATGAAAAACTGTTTTTT. Full variable domain (rest looked up from reference TRBV5-1 and TRBJ1-4): KAGVTQTPRYLIKTRGQQVTLSCSPISGHRSVSWYQQTPGQGLQFLFEYFSETQRNKGNFPGRFSGRQFSNSRSEMNVSTLELGDSALYLCASSLEGQARSYEKLFFGSGTQLSVL.

The CDR3, as DNA: TGTGCCAGCAGGGTGGACAATAGCAATCAGCCCCAGCATTTT. This sequence encodes CASRVDNSNQPQHF. J is TRBJ1-5 and V is TRBV2, with D possibly TRBD1 on 5 matching bases. CDR1 and CDR2 (germline): SNHLY, FYNNEI. The CDR3 consists of 14 residues. The germline V and J ends were trimmed by 6 bases and 0 bases, with 9 bases remaining between them. The whole variable domain, filled in from reference TRBV2 and TRBJ1-5, reads EPEVTQTPSHQVTQMGQEVILRCVPISNHLYFYWYRQILGQKVEFLVSFYNNEISEKSEIFDDQFSVERPDGSNFTLKIRSTKLEDSAMYFCASRVDNSNQPQHFGDGTRLSIL.

J is TRBJ1-2 and V is TRBV18; D ambiguous. In germline, CDR1 is KGHSH, CDR2 LQKENI. Trimming cost V 2 bases and J 2 bases, with 6 bases left between them. This CDR3 is 13 amino acids long. The CDR3 DNA is TGTGCCAGCTCACCAGCACAGAACTATGGCTACACCTTC. Translated: CASSPAQNYGYTF.

The chain uses TRBV7-9 and TRBJ1-1, with D unresolved. The germline gives CDR1 SEHNR, CDR2 FQNEAQ (reference sequence). V shed 4 bases and J shed 5 bases, with 14 bases lying between them. This CDR3 region has 14 residues. CDR3: CASSSIEASTEAFF. In DNA, the CDR3 is TGTGCCAGCAGCTCTATAGAGGCTTCTACTGAAGCTTTCTTT. The full variable domain, rest sourced from reference TRBV7-9 and TRBJ1-1, is DTGVSQNPRHKITKRGQNVTFRCDPISEHNRLYWYRQTLGQGPEFLTYFQNEAQLEKSRLLSDRFSAERPKGSFSTLEIQRTEQGDSAMYLCASSSIEASTEAFFGQGTRLTVV.

DNA for the CDR3: TGTGCCAGCAGCGCCCGAAGCGGGGGGAGCACAGATACGCAGTATTTT. It specifies CASSARSGGSTDTQYF. The chain combines TRBV9 with TRBJ2-3, with 9 nucleotides matching TRBD2. The germline V gene encodes CDR1 SGDLS and CDR2 YYNGEE. Germline trimming cut 3 bases from V and 0 bases from J; bases unmatched to any gene: 5. This CDR3 has 16 residues.

The chain links TRBV29-1 to TRBJ2-1, with D possibly TRBD2 on 5 matching bases. Germline CDR1 reads SQVTM; CDR2 reads ANQGSEA. This CDR3 contains 12 residues. Between the trimmed V and J ends, which lost 3 bases and 8 bases, there was a span of 11 bases. This chain's CDR3 is CSVERVMDEQFF. Here the CDR3 DNA reads TGCAGCGTTGAGCGGGTAATGGATGAGCAGTTCTTC.

J is TRBJ1-1 and V is TRBV28; 8 nucleotides match TRBD1. J lost 0 bases, V lost 7 bases, and 10 bases had no gene match. CDR3 size: 16 residues. Germline CDR1 is MDHEN and CDR2 is SYDVKM. In DNA form, the CDR3 reads TGTGCCAGCAACCTACAGGGGGGCGGGATGAACACTGAAGCTTTCTTT. This translates into CASNLQGGGMNTEAFF. The full variable domain, with the rest looked up from reference TRBV28 and TRBJ1-1, is DVKVTQSSRYLVKRTGEKVFLECVQDMDHENMFWYRQDPGLGLRLIYFSYDVKMKEKGDIPEGYSVSREKKERFSLILESASTNQTSMYLCASNLQGGGMNTEAFFGQGTRLTVV.